This T cell receptor beta chain stems from a study of blood T cell repertoires in COVID-19. The CDR3 covers 13 residues. Germline loops: CDR1 LNHNV, CDR2 YYDKDF (reference sequence). V lost 1 base to trimming and J lost 8 bases; unmatched junction nucleotides: 1. With regard to this clone: The same CDR3 also results from other DNA sequences found in this sample.

Per the authors' pipeline: Amplifying reference gene primers gave estimates of nucleated cell counts. Using immunoSEQ multiplex PCR, the repertoire was profiled, and TCRdb retains in-frame clones only, with some absent. That table furnishes V, J and clone size, whereas the DNA furnished D and trimming. This sample has roughly 250,000 clones, with just under 85% found just once. The source material was peripheral blood. This chain joins TRBV15 and TRBJ1-4; 7 positions agree with TRBD1. The TCR was taken from a woman of 80 years or more with acute or convalescent COVID-19. The CDR3 bases are TGTGCCACCAGCAGAGGGACAGGCGAAAAACTGTTTTTT. Its translation is CATSRGTGEKLFF.